The 23 T cell receptor beta chains presented below share a single source sample, sequenced in a study of blood T cell repertoires in COVID-19. This table comes from immunoSEQ multiplex PCR, and its TCRdb copy is limited to in-frame clones, with some not included. In the table there are 150,000 to 200,000 clones, roughly 80% of which are singletons. Material for sequencing was PBMCs or T cells enriched from blood (not recorded which). Source of these receptors: a woman aged 45-60 years who had recovered from COVID-19.

This clone was seen just once. V gene TRBV5-6 combines with J gene TRBJ2-6, with unresolved D. This CDR3 has 15 amino acids. Germline-derived CDR1 and CDR2 are SGHDT and YYEEEE. V shed 2 bases and J shed 2 bases, with 8 bases lying between them. In DNA, the CDR3 is TGTGCCAGCAGCTTCCCAGGCCCTGGGGCCAACGTCCTGACTTTC. Translated, it gives CASSFPGPGANVLTF.

The chain employs TRBV27 and TRBJ2-1; D is perhaps TRBD1 (5 bases). The V gene's germline CDR1 is MNHEY and CDR2 SMNVEV (reference sequence). The CDR3 has 12 residues. Trimming shortened V by 4 bases and J by 12 bases, and 13 bases separated the two germline ends. The CDR3: CASSSSRQWQFF. The CDR3 DNA sequence: TGTGCCAGCAGTTCCTCCCGACAGTGGCAGTTCTTC.

DNA for the CDR3: TGTGCCAGCAGTTTATCTAGCGGGGGATCCTACAATGAGCAGTTCTTC. This sequence encodes CASSLSSGGSYNEQFF. The V gene is TRBV27, the J gene TRBJ2-1, with 9 bases fitting TRBD2. The CDR3 is made up of 16 amino acids. Losses at the gene ends were 0 bases for V and 1 base for J; bases not matched to a gene: 1. Per the germline V gene, CDR1 is MNHEY and CDR2 is SMNVEV (reference sequence).

The chain carries TRBV27 and TRBJ2-3, with no clear D. CDR1 is MNHEY and CDR2 is SMNVEV in the germline V gene (reference sequence). The CDR3 is made up of 20 amino acids. V was pared by 3 bases and J by 2 bases, with 27 bases between. The CDR3 region has the DNA TGTGCCAGCAGTTTTTCCCCTTTGACTGTTCGAGGTTCGTACACAGATACGCAGTATTTT. This encodes CASSFSPLTVRGSYTDTQYF.

The gene calls are TRBV5-5 and TRBJ1-2, with D perhaps matching TRBD1 (6 bases). This CDR3 is 14 amino acids long. Germline V gene sequence: CDR1 SGHKS, CDR2 YYEKEE (reference sequence). Trimming left V 3 bases short and J 6 bases short, with 15 bases between. CDR3 in DNA: TGTGCCAGCAGCTCATCTACAGGGCAGGATGGCTACACCTTC. It translates to CASSSSTGQDGYTF.

This chain uses TRBV18 with TRBJ2-5; 9 nucleotides line up with TRBD2. Germline CDR1 reads KGHSH; CDR2 reads LQKENI. V shed 5 bases and J 4 bases; nucleotides not matched to a gene: 5. This CDR3 is built from 14 residues. CDR3 amino acids: CASSSAGGRETQYF. CDR3 nucleotide sequence: TGTGCCAGCTCATCGGCGGGGGGGCGAGAGACCCAGTACTTC. The whole variable domain, remainder taken from reference TRBV18 and TRBJ2-5, is NAGVMQNPRHLVRRRGQEARLRCSPMKGHSHVYWYRQLPEEGLKFMVYLQKENIIDESGMPKERFSAEFPKEGPSILRIQQVVRGDSAAYFCASSSAGGRETQYFGPGTRLLVL.

The chain is built from TRBV3-1 (or the pseudogene TRBV3-2) and TRBJ1-2; D unresolved. The V end lost 2 bases, the J end lost 4 bases, and 5 bases lay between the germline ends. Germline V gene data show CDR1 as LGHDT and CDR2 as YNNKEL (reference sequence). The CDR3 is 12 amino acids. Written as DNA, the CDR3 is TGTGCCAGCAGCCAATCGCGCTATGGCTACACCTTC. Encoded protein: CASSQSRYGYTF.

This clone was found once. The chain recombines TRBV18 with TRBJ2-3; 10 bases line up with TRBD2. V shed 6 bases and J 1 base; nucleotides not matched to a gene: 7. Germline V lookup: CDR1 KGHSH, CDR2 LQKENI. The CDR3 sequence is 16 residues long. The CDR3 loop is CASSLFGTSGTDTQYF. CDR3 DNA: TGTGCCAGCTCCCTTTTCGGGACTAGCGGCACAGATACGCAGTATTTT.

In regard to this clone: An end of the junction differs from the germline gene, which may be a read error. V and J are TRBV7-7 and TRBJ2-3; TRBD2 aligns across 8 bases. The CDR3 is 15 residues long. CDR1 SSHAT and CDR2 FNYEAQ come from the germline V gene (reference sequence). In DNA, the CDR3 is TGTGCTAGCAGCCAAAGCGGGGGTTACACAGATACGCAGTATTTT. It encodes CASSQSGGYTDTQYF.

The chain recombines TRBV4-2 with TRBJ1-1; no definite D call. V shed 0 bases and J shed 7 bases, with 12 bases lying between them. The CDR3 consists of 14 residues. Per germline, CDR1 LGHNA and CDR2 YNFKEQ. The CDR3, as DNA: TGTGCCAGCAGCCAAGACCGCCGGGAGGTTGAAGCTTTCTTT. Translated: CASSQDRREVEAFF.

The rearrangement links TRBV18 to TRBJ2-5; the match to TRBD2 covers 8 bases. The CDR3 sequence is 17 residues long. Looked up from germline, CDR1 is KGHSH and CDR2 is LQKENI. Unmatched junction bases numbered 13, after V lost 2 bases and J lost 5 bases. CDR3 DNA: TGTGCCAGCTCACCATTACCCCCAGCGGGGGCAGGGGAGACCCAGTACTTC. Protein sequence: CASSPLPPAGAGETQYF.

The chain uses TRBV2 and TRBJ2-2; 9 positions match TRBD1. The CDR3 runs 13 residues. Per germline, CDR1 SNHLY and CDR2 FYNNEI. With 7 bases clipped from V and 7 bases from J, the junction kept 4 bases outside the gene matches. The CDR3 sequence: CASTGQGNGELFF. CDR3 coding DNA: TGTGCCAGCACCGGACAGGGGAACGGGGAGCTGTTTTTT.

J is TRBJ1-2 and V is TRBV7-9; 7 bases match TRBD1. J was trimmed by 8 bases and V by 5 bases; bases with no gene match: 11. There are 14 residues in the CDR3. Looked up from germline, CDR1 is SEHNR and CDR2 is FQNEAQ (reference sequence). CDR3 in amino acids: CASSDPGQFIGYTF. CDR3 DNA: TGTGCCAGCAGCGACCCGGGACAGTTTATAGGCTACACCTTC.

The chain uses TRBV10-3 and TRBJ2-7, with D uncertain. V was clipped by 0 bases and J by 3 bases, with 3 bases between them. The CDR3 totals 12 residues. Per germline, CDR1 ENHRY and CDR2 SYGVKD. In DNA form, the CDR3 reads TGTGCCATCAGTGAGTCTAACTACGAGCAGTACTTC. This codes for CAISESNYEQYF.

This clone was counted only a few times. The rearrangement uses TRBV7-8 and TRBJ2-7, with D possibly TRBD2 on 5 matching bases. Germline CDR1 reads SGHVS; CDR2 reads FQNEAQ. This CDR3 is built from 15 residues. V was clipped by 1 base and J by 0 bases, with 10 bases between them. CDR3 region: CASSLVLGFSYEQYF. The CDR3, as DNA: TGTGCCAGCAGCTTAGTACTAGGGTTCTCCTACGAGCAGTACTTC.

This chain uses TRBV10-3 with TRBJ1-4; 10 bases align to TRBD1. This CDR3 contains 14 residues. V lost 6 bases and J lost 5; bases outside the gene matches: 3. The germline V gene encodes CDR1 ENHRY and CDR2 SYGVKD. The chain's CDR3 is CAIRSGQGNEKLFF. CDR3 nucleotides: TGTGCCATCAGATCGGGACAGGGGAATGAAAAACTGTTTTTT.

The chain joins TRBV19 to TRBJ2-7, with 9 bases fitting TRBD1. J lost 6 bases, V lost 6 bases, and 6 bases had no gene match. Germline loops: CDR1 LNHDA, CDR2 SQIVND (reference sequence). The CDR3 extends over 13 amino acids. The CDR3 loop is CASSGQGWTEQYF. For the CDR3, the DNA is TGTGCCAGTAGCGGACAGGGGTGGACCGAGCAGTACTTC.

This clone came up a few times. This chain joins TRBV5-1 and TRBJ2-5, with TRBD2 matching over 11 bases. The germline CDR1 and CDR2 sequences are SGHRS and YFSETQ. This CDR3 region has 16 residues. The ends lost 0 bases at V and 2 bases at J; junction bases unmatched: 3. The CDR3 here is CASSLGSSGGQETQYF. The CDR3 DNA reads TGCGCCAGCAGCTTGGGTTCTAGCGGGGGGCAAGAGACCCAGTACTTC.

The rearrangement uses TRBV5-1 and TRBJ1-1; D gene unclear. The CDR3 consists of 14 residues. Germline V gives CDR1 SGHRS, CDR2 YFSETQ. V was clipped by 2 bases and J by 2 bases, with 10 bases between them. CDR3: CASSLEAANTEAFF. The CDR3 DNA reads TGCGCCAGCAGCTTAGAGGCGGCCAACACTGAAGCTTTCTTT.

The chain links TRBV6-5 to TRBJ1-1; D is uncertain. V was trimmed by 2 bases and J by 3 bases, leaving 13 bases between them. The CDR3 length is 15 residues. Germline V gene data show CDR1 as MNHEY and CDR2 as SVGAGI. In DNA, the CDR3 is TGTGCCAGCAGTTACCGGGTGCGGATGGACACTGAAGCTTTCTTT. Protein sequence: CASSYRVRMDTEAFF.

This rearrangement joins TRBV5-8 to TRBJ1-2; 7 nucleotides match TRBD1. CDR1 is SGHTS and CDR2 is YDEGEE in the germline V gene. There are 15 residues in the CDR3. J gave up 5 bases and V 5 bases, and 12 bases lay outside the gene matches. The DNA of the CDR3 is TGTGCCAGCAGATTCGTAGGGGGCGCAGAATATGGCTACACCTTC. It codes for CASRFVGGAEYGYTF.

This clone has just one count. The gene calls are TRBV28 and TRBJ2-3, with D perhaps TRBD1 (6 bases). The V end lost 7 bases, the J end lost 6 bases, and 17 bases lay between the germline ends. This CDR3 region has 14 residues. Per the germline V gene, CDR1 is MDHEN and CDR2 is SYDVKM. The CDR3: CASKPIDRIDTQYF. CDR3 DNA: TGTGCCAGCAAGCCCATCGACAGGATCGATACGCAGTATTTT.

V is TRBV29-1 and J is TRBJ2-5; weak D call: TRBD2 (5 bases). The CDR3 spans 11 residues. Germline V lookup: CDR1 SQVTM, CDR2 ANQGSEA. V dropped 4 bases and J dropped 3 bases, with 6 bases sitting between them. CDR3 sequence: CSVGAEETQYF. The DNA for the CDR3 is TGCAGCGTTGGAGCGGAAGAGACCCAGTACTTC. The full variable domain, completed using reference TRBV29-1 and TRBJ2-5, is SAVISQKPSRDICQRGTSLTIQCQVDSQVTMMFWYRQQPGQSLTLIATANQGSEATYESGFVIDKFPISRPNLTFSTLTVSNMSPEDSSIYLCSVGAEETQYFGPGTRLLVL.